This T cell receptor (beta chain) was sequenced for a study of blood T cell repertoires in COVID-19. Whole-study context: Whether acute or convalescent, the COVID-19 samples came from the United States, Italy and Spain.

Trimming removed 2 bases from V and 3 bases from J, with 10 bases in between. The CDR3 has 15 residues. The germline V gene encodes CDR1 KGHDR and CDR2 SFDVKD. TCRdb's copy holds only in-frame clones and misses some; the assay was immunoSEQ multiplex PCR. The data hold tens of thousands of clones, with roughly 80% observed a single time. The V gene is TRBV24-1, the J gene TRBJ2-4, with a weak D call TRBD2 (7 bases). The sample consisted of peripheral blood. The sequence came from a human donor in a cohort sampled during active COVID-19. In nucleotides, the CDR3 is TGTGCCACCAGTGATTATAGGGGGGGCAAAAACATTCAGTACTTC. Residues: CATSDYRGGKNIQYF.